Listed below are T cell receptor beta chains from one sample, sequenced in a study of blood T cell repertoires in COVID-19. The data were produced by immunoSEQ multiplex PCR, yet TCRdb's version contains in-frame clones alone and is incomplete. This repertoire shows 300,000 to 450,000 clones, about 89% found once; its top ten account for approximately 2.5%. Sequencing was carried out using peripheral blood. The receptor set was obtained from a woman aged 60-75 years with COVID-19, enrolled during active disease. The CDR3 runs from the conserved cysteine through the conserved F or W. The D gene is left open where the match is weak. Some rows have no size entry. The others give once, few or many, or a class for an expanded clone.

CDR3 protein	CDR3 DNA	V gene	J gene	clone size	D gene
CASSLASNYGYTF	TGTGCCAGCAGCTTGGCGTCCAACTATGGCTACACCTTC	TRBV5-5	TRBJ1-2	few	-
CASQGGSNTGELFF	TGCGCCAGCCAGGGTGGGTCGAACACCGGGGAGCTGTTTTTT	TRBV10-2	TRBJ2-2	-	-
CASSRQNSYTEAFF	TGTGCCAGCAGCCGTCAGAACAGCTACACTGAAGCTTTCTTT	TRBV9	TRBJ1-1	few	-
CASRQDRVTEAFF	TGCGCCAGCAGGCAGGACAGGGTCACTGAAGCTTTCTTT	TRBV5-1	TRBJ1-1	-	TRBD1
CASSIVHSLNSPLHF	TGTGCCAGTAGTATAGTGCACAGCCTAAATTCACCCCTCCACTTT	TRBV19	TRBJ1-6	-	-
CASSLGDISNQPQHF	TGCGCCAGCAGCTTGGGAGATATCAGCAATCAGCCCCAGCATTTT	TRBV5-1	TRBJ1-5	few	-
CASSPFSLAGGPGEQFF	TGTGCCAGCTCACCATTCTCCCTAGCGGGGGGGCCCGGTGAGCAGTTCTTC	TRBV18	TRBJ2-1	-	TRBD2
CASSLPGLRVETQYF	TGTGCCAGCAGCTTGCCGGGACTCCGTGTGGAGACCCAGTACTTC	TRBV5-4	TRBJ2-5	-	-
CASSQVGGEQFF	TGCGCCAGCAGCCAAGTCGGGGGTGAGCAGTTCTTC	TRBV4-1	TRBJ2-1	-	-
CASSSLAGGSYEQYF	TGTGCCAGCAGTTCTCTAGCGGGGGGCTCCTACGAGCAGTACTTC	TRBV6-5	TRBJ2-7	-	TRBD2
CASRTPKYGNQPQHF	TGTGCCAGTAGAACTCCAAAATACGGGAATCAGCCCCAGCATTTT	TRBV27	TRBJ1-5	-	-
CASRLFTGVPEQFF	TGTGCCAGCAGACTCTTCACAGGGGTTCCTGAGCAGTTCTTC	TRBV27	TRBJ2-1	-	TRBD1
CASSSLSEGQPQHF	TGTGCCAGCAGCTCCCTATCGGAGGGTCAGCCCCAGCATTTT	TRBV7-8	TRBJ1-5	-	-
CASSLGQGYEQYF	TGTGCCAGCAGCCTCGGACAGGGTTACGAGCAGTACTTC	TRBV3-1/TRBV3-2	TRBJ2-7	-	TRBD1
CASTQRGFYEQYF	TGTGCCAGCACCCAACGGGGGTTCTACGAGCAGTACTTC	TRBV28	TRBJ2-7	-	-
CASSQDNSGGAPDTQYF	TGTGCCAGCAGCCAAGATAACAGCGGGGGGGCCCCAGATACGCAGTATTTT	TRBV4-2	TRBJ2-3	few	TRBD2
CASSLRGADTQYF	TGTGCCAGCAGCTTAAGAGGAGCAGATACGCAGTATTTT	TRBV7-3	TRBJ2-3	-	-
CASASANNSPLHF	TGCGCCAGCGCTAGCGCCAATAATTCACCCCTCCACTTT	TRBV4-1	TRBJ1-6	-	-
CASKGDGRQPQHF	TGTGCCAGCAAAGGGGACGGGAGACAGCCCCAGCATTTT	TRBV2	TRBJ1-5	-	-
CASSQEASSNQPQHF	TGTGCCAGCAGCCAAGAGGCATCTAGCAATCAGCCCCAGCATTTT	TRBV3-1/TRBV3-2	TRBJ1-5	-	-
CASSARQGKFSPLHF	TGTGCCAGCAGCGCCCGACAGGGTAAATTTTCACCCCTCCACTTT	TRBV2	TRBJ1-6	-	TRBD1
CASSTSPGTVSPNEQFF	TGCGCCAGCAGCACCTCCCCCGGGACAGTCAGCCCCAATGAGCAGTTCTTC	TRBV5-1	TRBJ2-1	-	TRBD1
CAISPSGYRAYEQYF	TGTGCCATCAGCCCCTCCGGTTACAGAGCTTACGAGCAGTACTTC	TRBV10-3	TRBJ2-7	-	-
CASSQDRTGGQTDTQYF	TGCGCCAGCAGCCAAGACCGAACAGGGGGCCAGACAGATACGCAGTATTTT	TRBV4-1	TRBJ2-3	-	TRBD1
CASSPTFKVAGQGVYYTEAFF	TGTGCCAGCAGCCCAACTTTCAAGGTGGCGGGACAGGGGGTATATTACACTGAAGCTTTCTTT	TRBV4-2	TRBJ1-1	few	TRBD1
CATSTGGSDLNTEAFF	TGTGCCACATCCACCGGGGGTAGCGATCTCAACACTGAAGCTTTCTTT	TRBV24-1	TRBJ1-1	few	-
CASTRGGKYGYTF	TGTGCCAGTACCCGAGGGGGCAAGTATGGCTACACCTTC	TRBV19	TRBJ1-2	-	TRBD1
CASSQESWAQAFF	TGCGCCAGCAGCCAAGAGTCCTGGGCCCAAGCTTTCTTT	TRBV4-1	TRBJ1-1	few	-
CAWGTGHTEAFF	TGTGCCTGGGGGACAGGGCATACTGAAGCTTTCTTT	TRBV30	TRBJ1-1	few	TRBD1
CASSQGLTGPQKLFF	TGCGCCAGCAGCCAAGGTCTCACGGGTCCCCAAAAACTGTTTTTT	TRBV4-1	TRBJ1-4	-	-
CAGGQGNTGELFF	TGTGCGGGGGGACAGGGGAACACCGGGGAGCTGTTTTTT	TRBV28	TRBJ2-2	few	TRBD1
CASSQGAGAFPHEQYF	TGCGCCAGCAGCCAGGGGGCCGGGGCTTTCCCCCACGAGCAGTACTTC	TRBV4-1	TRBJ2-7	-	-
CASIGRGLGYTF	TGTGCCAGCATCGGCAGGGGGCTTGGCTACACCTTC	TRBV3-1/TRBV3-2	TRBJ1-2	-	TRBD1
CASSPWGQGTGTQYF	TGTGCCAGCAGCCCGTGGGGTCAGGGGACGGGTACGCAGTATTTT	TRBV5-8	TRBJ2-3	few	-
CASSALTRTQGYTF	TGTGCCAGCAGCGCATTAACCCGTACGCAGGGCTACACCTTC	TRBV11-2	TRBJ1-2	-	-
CASSISLAGGHNEQFF	TGTGCCAGTAGTATATCACTAGCGGGGGGGCATAATGAGCAGTTCTTC	TRBV19	TRBJ2-1	-	TRBD2
CASSLDGTQETQYF	TGTGCCAGCAGCTTAGATGGGACACAAGAGACCCAGTACTTC	TRBV7-9	TRBJ2-5	-	-
CASSGGPDRTQYF	TGTGCCAGCAGTGGCGGGCCCGATCGGACCCAGTACTTC	TRBV27	TRBJ2-5	once	-
CASSLGGAGGVKTQYF	TGTGCCAGCAGCTTGGGGGGAGCGGGGGGAGTGAAGACCCAGTACTTC	TRBV5-4	TRBJ2-5	-	TRBD2
CASSTQGQGPKGYTF	TGTGCCAGCAGTACCCAGGGACAGGGGCCGAAAGGCTACACCTTC	TRBV14	TRBJ1-2	-	TRBD1
CASRPGQGNYGYTF	TGTGCCAGCAGACCGGGACAGGGCAATTATGGCTACACCTTC	TRBV3-1/TRBV3-2	TRBJ1-2	-	TRBD1
CASSYTGATLFF	TGTGCCAGCAGTTATACAGGGGCCACACTGTTTTTT	TRBV12-3/TRBV12-4	TRBJ1-4	-	TRBD1
CASTGGYQPQHF	TGTGCCAGTACTGGCGGGTATCAGCCCCAGCATTTT	TRBV19	TRBJ1-5	-	-
CASTTQPSGGYGYTF	TGTGCCAGCACCACACAGCCGAGCGGAGGATATGGCTACACCTTC	TRBV28	TRBJ1-2	-	-
CASSLGGTGGETQYF	TGCGCCAGCAGCTTGGGAGGGACGGGAGGAGAGACCCAGTACTTC	TRBV5-1	TRBJ2-5	-	TRBD2
CASSLRTMNTEAFF	TGTGCCAGCAGTTTGAGGACAATGAACACTGAAGCTTTCTTT	TRBV27	TRBJ1-1	few	-
CASSLYRNTGELFF	TGTGCCAGCAGTTTATACAGAAACACCGGGGAGCTGTTTTTT	TRBV28	TRBJ2-2	-	-
CASSLAQKGGGYTF	TGCGCCAGCAGCTTGGCGCAGAAAGGAGGGGGCTACACCTTC	TRBV5-1	TRBJ1-2	-	-
CAISGRGEDYEQYF	TGTGCCATCAGCGGGCGGGGGGAAGATTACGAGCAGTACTTC	TRBV10-3	TRBJ2-7	once	TRBD2
CASSMRSLGGNEQFF	TGTGCCAGTAGTATGCGGTCATTAGGGGGAAATGAGCAGTTCTTC	TRBV19	TRBJ2-1	-	-
CASSSSGGNEQFF	TGTGCCAGCAGCTCCTCGGGCGGGAATGAGCAGTTCTTC	TRBV7-9	TRBJ2-1	once	-
CASSLGQGVFRGTEAFF	TGTGCCAGCAGCCTTGGACAGGGTGTGTTTCGGGGCACTGAAGCTTTCTTT	TRBV5-4	TRBJ1-1	-	TRBD1
CASSVAGQGFSPLHF	TGTGCCAGCAGCGTAGCGGGACAGGGGTTTTCACCCCTCCACTTT	TRBV9	TRBJ1-6	-	TRBD1
CSASATRGNQPQHF	TGCAGTGCTAGTGCGACACGGGGAAATCAGCCCCAGCATTTT	TRBV20-1	TRBJ1-5	-	-